The 13 T cell receptor beta chains below were found in one sample sequenced in a study of blood T cell repertoires in COVID-19. Clones were read by immunoSEQ multiplex PCR, and TCRdb kept only the in-frame ones, dropping some. The sample has approximately 120,000 clones; approximately 82% are singletons. Sequenced material: peripheral blood. Receptors were obtained from a woman aged 60-75 years with acute or convalescent COVID-19.

The chain has TRBV30 and TRBJ1-1; possibly TRBD1 for D (5 bases). Germline V lookup: CDR1 GTSNPN, CDR2 SVGIG (reference sequence). The ends were cut back, 0 bases at V and 3 bases at J, with 11 bases in the middle. The CDR3 extends over 14 amino acids. DNA of the CDR3: TGTGCCTGGAGTGTATCTACAGGCGACACTGAAGCTTTCTTT. Translation gives CAWSVSTGDTEAFF.

The chain has TRBV11-1 and TRBJ2-7, with D tentatively TRBD2 (6 bases). Germline-derived CDR1 and CDR2 are SGHAT and FQDESV (reference sequence). Trimming pared 5 bases from V and 6 bases from J, leaving 20 bases between. The CDR3 spans 15 residues. The CDR3 coding sequence is TGTGCCAGCAGCCGCCGGGAGCTCCTCCGAGGCGAGCAGTACTTC. This encodes CASSRRELLRGEQYF.

The rearrangement links TRBV7-9 to TRBJ2-7, with TRBD1 matching over 12 bases. J was trimmed by 5 bases and V by 5 bases; bases with no gene match: 7. The CDR3 has 15 amino acids. Germline V gene lookup returns CDR1 SEHNR and CDR2 FQNEAQ (reference sequence). Here the CDR3 reads CASSLPGQGANEQYF. The CDR3 bases are TGTGCCAGCAGCCTCCCGGGACAGGGGGCTAACGAGCAGTACTTC.

This clone was recorded at least ten times. The chain uses TRBV28 and TRBJ1-5, with 7 bases fitting TRBD1. The CDR3 has 16 residues. Germline V CDR1 and CDR2: MDHEN, SYDVKM. V lost 5 bases, J lost 4 bases, and 11 bases stayed unmatched. The CDR3 DNA is TGTGCCAGCAGTAAAGGACAGGCTAGAGGGAATCAGCCCCAGCATTTT. Its translation is CASSKGQARGNQPQHF. The full variable domain, in which reference TRBV28 and TRBJ1-5 provide the parts outside the CDR3, is DVKVTQSSRYLVKRTGEKVFLECVQDMDHENMFWYRQDPGLGLRLIYFSYDVKMKEKGDIPEGYSVSREKKERFSLILESASTNQTSMYLCASSKGQARGNQPQHFGDGTRLSIL.

The chain uses TRBV7-2 and TRBJ2-3; weak D call: TRBD2 (5 bases). Trimming stripped 0 bases from V and 2 bases from J, with 9 bases between. Germline lookup yields CDR1 SGHTA and CDR2 FQGNSA. The CDR3 extends over 15 amino acids. DNA of the CDR3: TGTGCCAGCAGCTTAGCGCTAGCCTACACAGATACGCAGTATTTT. Protein: CASSLALAYTDTQYF.

The rearrangement uses TRBV12-3 or TRBV12-4 and TRBJ1-2; D is uncertain. This CDR3 region has 12 residues. Between the trimmed V and J ends, which lost 4 bases and 6 bases, there was a span of 9 bases. Here the CDR3 DNA reads TGTGCCAGCAGTTATTTGACAAATGGCTACACCTTC. It yields the protein CASSYLTNGYTF.

CDR3 sequence: CASSVLSVPGVSGNTIYF. In DNA form, the CDR3 reads TGTGCCAGCAGTGTTTTATCAGTCCCGGGGGTTTCTGGAAACACCATATATTTT. The rearrangement joins TRBV2 to TRBJ1-3, with D possibly being TRBD1 (5 bases). CDR3 length equals 18 residues. CDR1 and CDR2 (germline): SNHLY, FYNNEI. Deletions cut 4 bases from V and 1 base from J, with 20 bases between.

The chain uses TRBV3-1 (or the pseudogene TRBV3-2) and TRBJ2-7, with D unclear. Trimming shortened V by 2 bases and J by 2 bases, and 7 bases separated the two germline ends. The V gene's germline CDR1 is LGHDT and CDR2 YNNKEL (reference sequence). CDR3 length: 13 residues. The CDR3 bases are TGTGCCAGCAGCCAATCACTTGCCTACGAGCAGTACTTC. Amino acids: CASSQSLAYEQYF.

The gene calls are TRBV6-2 or TRBV6-3 and TRBJ1-5, with D possibly matching TRBD1 (6 bases). This CDR3 region has 17 residues. V was clipped by 2 bases and J by 0 bases, with 14 bases between them. Germline V gives CDR1 MNHEY, CDR2 SVGEGT. Here the CDR3 DNA reads TGTGCCAGCAGTTACGGAACCGACAGGTTTAGCAATCAGCCCCAGCATTTT. Residues: CASSYGTDRFSNQPQHF.

This clone was observed a single time. The chain couples TRBV3-1 (or the pseudogene TRBV3-2) to TRBJ1-1, with TRBD1 matching 7 bases. This CDR3 has 12 residues. The V gene's germline CDR1 is LGHDT and CDR2 YNNKEL (reference sequence). The V and J ends lost 4 bases and 7 bases, in that order; junction bases with no gene match: 3. The CDR3 DNA reads TGTGCCAGCAGCCGGGGACAGTATGAAGCTTTCTTT. Translating gives CASSRGQYEAFF.

This chain links TRBV18 with TRBJ2-2, with 11 nucleotides matching TRBD2. The germline V gene encodes CDR1 KGHSH and CDR2 LQKENI. This CDR3 spans 18 amino acids. V shed 2 bases and J 4 bases; nucleotides not matched to a gene: 9. The CDR3 here is CASSPRSTSGTRTGELFF. CDR3 in DNA: TGTGCCAGCTCACCAAGATCGACTAGCGGGACTCGCACCGGGGAGCTGTTTTTT.

The rearrangement uses TRBV19 and TRBJ1-1; 8 nucleotides match TRBD1. This CDR3 is built from 15 residues. Germline lookup yields CDR1 LNHDA and CDR2 SQIVND (reference sequence). The V and J ends lost 8 bases and 1 base, in that order; junction bases with no gene match: 9. In DNA form, the CDR3 reads TGTGCCAGTGGTCCAGGGGGCTTAAAGAACACTGAAGCTTTCTTT. This translates into CASGPGGLKNTEAFF.

The chain combines TRBV2 with TRBJ2-3; 7 bases are a match to TRBD2. This CDR3 contains 16 residues. Trimming took 5 bases from V and 3 from J; bases not matched to a gene: 11. Germline V gives CDR1 SNHLY, CDR2 FYNNEI. The CDR3 DNA is TGTGCCAGCAGTCCTCCCGCGGGAGCGTTTACAGATACGCAGTATTTT. This translates into CASSPPAGAFTDTQYF.